A single sample is the source of the 32 T cell receptor beta chains below, sequenced in a study of Ad26.COV2.S vaccination and SARS-CoV-2 variants. The treatment denotes: around 19 received Ad26.COV2.S at low or high dose, single or two shots; 5 received placebo; per-sample allocation not given. Material that was analyzed had been drawn on day 63 after the first vaccine or placebo injection. Measured with immunoSEQ multiplex PCR; TCRdb has only the in-frame clones, and not every one. The data show 350,000 to 500,000 clones, 90% seen once. The sample here was peripheral blood, taken in a trial of Ad26.COV2.S vaccine versus placebo. The source is a person aged 18-65 years who received the Ad26.COV2.S COVID-19 vaccine or a placebo.

The rearrangement uses TRBV7-8 and TRBJ2-5; no clear D. The germline V gene encodes CDR1 SGHVS and CDR2 FQNEAQ. V was pared by 1 base and J by 2 bases, with 5 bases between. This CDR3 comprises 13 residues. CDR3: CASSLVQQETQYF. The CDR3 nucleotides read TGTGCCAGCAGCTTAGTACAGCAAGAGACCCAGTACTTC.

The V call is TRBV2, the J call TRBJ2-2, with 9 nucleotides matching TRBD2. CDR1 is SNHLY and CDR2 is FYNNEI in the germline V gene. The CDR3 consists of 19 residues. V lost 7 bases to trimming and J lost 7 bases; unmatched junction nucleotides: 22. CDR3 coding DNA: TGTGCCAGCACCCGCACGGGTAGCGGGAGTTTACTATTTCGCGGGGAGCTGTTTTTT. Its translation: CASTRTGSGSLLFRGELFF. Looking up the rest from reference TRBV2 and TRBJ2-2 gives the full variable domain: EPEVTQTPSHQVTQMGQEVILRCVPISNHLYFYWYRQILGQKVEFLVSFYNNEISEKSEIFDDQFSVERPDGSNFTLKIRSTKLEDSAMYFCASTRTGSGSLLFRGELFFGEGSRLTVL.

DNA of the CDR3: TGTGCCAGCAGCACCGGGACCCCCGGGATGGATACGCAGTATTTT. Its protein product is CASSTGTPGMDTQYF. V is TRBV6-5 and J is TRBJ2-3; the D call may be TRBD1 or TRBD2 (5 bases each). Trimming took off 6 bases at V and 6 bases at J, with 19 bases between the two ends. The V gene's germline CDR1 is MNHEY and CDR2 SVGAGI. This CDR3 spans 15 amino acids.

The V and J genes are TRBV7-6 and TRBJ2-5, with 13 bases lining up with TRBD2. The CDR3 runs to 15 residues. The trim removed 5 bases at V and 4 bases at J, leaving 4 bases unmatched. The germline V gene has CDR1 SGHVS and CDR2 FNYEAQ. CDR3 nucleotide sequence: TGTGCCAGCAGCCCTCGGACTAGCGGGAGAGAGACCCAGTACTTC. Its translation is CASSPRTSGRETQYF.

This chain links TRBV9 with TRBJ2-2; D not resolved. With 2 bases removed from V and 0 bases from J, the gap between germline ends came to 11 bases. Germline assignment: CDR1 SGDLS and CDR2 YYNGEE. This CDR3 is 16 amino acids long. The CDR3 DNA reads as TGTGCCAGCAGCGTCCTGACACGCGCGAACACCGGGGAGCTGTTTTTT. Translated: CASSVLTRANTGELFF.

V and J are TRBV5-4 and TRBJ1-3; no reliable D call. The germline V and J ends were trimmed by 5 bases and 1 base, with 7 bases remaining between them. The germline V gene has CDR1 SGHNT and CDR2 YYREEE (reference sequence). The CDR3 sequence is 13 residues long. DNA of the CDR3: TGTGCCAGCAGTTCCACTTCTGGAAACACCATATATTTT. Translation gives CASSSTSGNTIYF.

The CDR3 here is CASSLKNNEQFF. As DNA, the CDR3 is TGTGCCAGCAGTCTAAAGAACAATGAGCAGTTCTTC. The V call is TRBV28, the J call TRBJ2-1; D is ambiguous. The V end lost 5 bases, the J end lost 5 bases, and 7 bases lay between the germline ends. This CDR3 comprises 12 residues. Germline V CDR1 and CDR2: MDHEN, SYDVKM.

V is TRBV5-6 and J is TRBJ2-7; D gene unclear. Germline loops: CDR1 SGHDT, CDR2 YYEEEE. The CDR3 is 12 residues long. The germline V and J ends were trimmed by 4 bases and 3 bases, with 8 bases remaining between them. CDR3 DNA: TGTGCCAGCAGCCTCTACGTCTACGAGCAGTACTTC. This gives the protein CASSLYVYEQYF.

The chain carries TRBV11-2 and TRBJ2-3, with TRBD2 identical over 7 bases. Looked up from germline, CDR1 is SGHAT and CDR2 is FQNNGV. The junction had 10 bases not matched to a gene; V was cut back by 1 base and J by 0 bases. The CDR3 consists of 18 residues. The CDR3: CASSLGVTSWESTDTQYF. The CDR3 DNA sequence: TGTGCCAGCAGCTTAGGGGTGACTAGCTGGGAGAGCACAGATACGCAGTATTTT.

This clone was picked up one time. The V call is TRBV20-1, the J call TRBJ1-1, with TRBD1 as a possible D gene (5 bases). Germline CDR1 reads DFQATT; CDR2 reads SNEGSKA (reference sequence). V gave up 6 bases and J gave up 2 bases, with 7 bases separating them. The CDR3 is 11 residues long. The CDR3 sequence is CSAQENTEAFF. CDR3 bases: TGCAGTGCACAGGAAAACACTGAAGCTTTCTTT.

The rearrangement joins TRBV3-1 (or the pseudogene TRBV3-2) to TRBJ2-5; no clear D gene. Per the germline V gene, CDR1 is LGHDT and CDR2 is YNNKEL (reference sequence). V lost 2 bases and J lost 5, with 9 bases in between. The CDR3 is made up of 13 amino acids. The CDR3 loop is CASSQTVLETQYF. CDR3 in DNA: TGTGCCAGCAGCCAAACAGTCCTCGAGACCCAGTACTTC.

This chain links TRBV5-1 with TRBJ2-7; D is unresolved. This CDR3 is built from 13 residues. Trimming removed 2 bases at V and 4 bases at J, with 10 bases between. Looked up from germline, CDR1 is SGHRS and CDR2 is YFSETQ. The CDR3 loop reads CASSLLSDYEQYF. As DNA, the CDR3 is TGCGCCAGCAGCTTACTCTCCGATTACGAGCAGTACTTC. Filled out from reference TRBV5-1 and TRBJ2-7, the complete variable domain reads KAGVTQTPRYLIKTRGQQVTLSCSPISGHRSVSWYQQTPGQGLQFLFEYFSETQRNKGNFPGRFSGRQFSNSRSEMNVSTLELGDSALYLCASSLLSDYEQYFGPGTRLTVT.

This chain connects TRBV13 to TRBJ1-1, with D perhaps TRBD1 (6 bases). Between the trimmed V and J ends, which lost 5 bases and 2 bases, there was a span of 24 bases. CDR3 length: 18 residues. The germline CDR1 and CDR2 sequences are PRHDT and FYEKMQ (reference sequence). CDR3 DNA: TGTGCCAGCAGCGCCTTAGAACACAGGGTTCCCCTAAACACTGAAGCTTTCTTT. Its protein product is CASSALEHRVPLNTEAFF. The full variable domain, with the rest looked up from reference TRBV13 and TRBJ1-1, is AAGVIQSPRHLIKEKRETATLKCYPIPRHDTVYWYQQGPGQDPQFLISFYEKMQSDKGSIPDRFSAQQFSDYHSELNMSSLELGDSALYFCASSALEHRVPLNTEAFFGQGTRLTVV.

V gene TRBV7-9 combines with J gene TRBJ1-1; 11 bases are shared with TRBD1. V shed 5 bases and J 10 bases; nucleotides not matched to a gene: 9. Germline V lookup: CDR1 SEHNR, CDR2 FQNEAQ (reference sequence). The CDR3 is made up of 14 amino acids. The CDR3 here is CASSREDRGLGAFF. The CDR3 bases are TGTGCCAGCAGCCGAGAGGACAGGGGGCTAGGAGCTTTCTTT.

The V and J genes are TRBV9 and TRBJ2-2; tentatively, D is TRBD1 (5 bases). V dropped 4 bases and J dropped 2 bases, with 12 bases sitting between them. The CDR3 is 15 residues long. Germline CDR1 reads SGDLS; CDR2 reads YYNGEE. CDR3 loop: CASSPAGRNTGELFF. The CDR3 DNA is TGTGCCAGCAGCCCAGCAGGGCGTAACACCGGGGAGCTGTTTTTT.

The gene calls are TRBV3-1 (or the pseudogene TRBV3-2) and TRBJ1-1, with D uncertain. With 4 bases removed from V and 1 base from J, the gap between germline ends came to 10 bases. The germline V gene has CDR1 LGHDT and CDR2 YNNKEL (reference sequence). This CDR3 contains 14 residues. In nucleotides, the CDR3 is TGTGCCAGCAGCCTAACCCGGGGGAACACTGAAGCTTTCTTT. Amino acid sequence: CASSLTRGNTEAFF.

The rearrangement links TRBV2 to TRBJ1-1; D not certain. Looked up from germline, CDR1 is SNHLY and CDR2 is FYNNEI. The CDR3 contains 14 residues. V was trimmed by 1 base and J by 4 bases, leaving 10 bases between them. CDR3 in amino acids: CASSEGGYSTEAFF. DNA of the CDR3: TGTGCCAGCAGTGAAGGTGGTTATAGCACTGAAGCTTTCTTT.

CDR3 amino acids: CATRDLVGNEQFF. CDR3 nucleotide sequence: TGTGCCACCCGGGACCTAGTAGGGAATGAGCAGTTCTTC. The genes are TRBV6-5 and TRBJ2-1, with D possibly being TRBD1 or TRBD2 (5 bases each). Germline V gives CDR1 MNHEY, CDR2 SVGAGI. V dropped 10 bases and J dropped 7 bases, with 17 bases sitting between them. The CDR3 extends over 13 amino acids.

This clone came up a few times. The same CDR3 can be traced to other DNA sequences in this sample. The rearrangement uses TRBV9 and TRBJ2-3; 7 nucleotides align to TRBD2. Germline CDR1 reads SGDLS; CDR2 reads YYNGEE. The CDR3 loop spans 15 amino acids. V lost 3 bases and J lost 0; bases outside the gene matches: 4. Here the CDR3 DNA reads TGTGCCAGCAGCGCCAGCGGGACTAGCACAGATACGCAGTATTTT. It encodes CASSASGTSTDTQYF.

The CDR3 loop reads CASSDVAGDQPQHF. CDR3 DNA sequence: TGTGCCAGCAGTGACGTGGCAGGGGATCAGCCCCAGCATTTT. V and J are TRBV6-4 and TRBJ1-5, with a tentative D call TRBD1 (6 bases). Germline loops: CDR1 MRHNA, CDR2 SNTAGT. This CDR3 comprises 14 residues. The V end lost 2 bases, the J end lost 5 bases, and 10 bases lay between the germline ends.

The V gene is TRBV4-3, the J gene TRBJ1-2, with 7 bases aligning to TRBD1. The V gene end was trimmed by 2 bases and the J gene end by 1 base; junction bases not matched to a gene: 4. Germline V gene lookup returns CDR1 LGHNA and CDR2 YSLEER. This CDR3 is built from 15 residues. In DNA form, the CDR3 reads TGCGCCAGCAGCCAACAGACAGGGAATAACTATGGCTACACCTTC. Encoded protein: CASSQQTGNNYGYTF.

The V and J genes are TRBV30 and TRBJ2-7; 8 nucleotides line up with TRBD1. The CDR3 extends over 11 amino acids. CDR1 is GTSNPN, CDR2 SVGIG, per germline (reference sequence). J was trimmed by 7 bases and V by 7 bases; bases with no gene match: 6. The CDR3 DNA is TGTGCCTCCCGACAGGGGCCGGAGCAGTACTTC. This encodes CASRQGPEQYF.

This chain connects TRBV12-5 to TRBJ2-7; D uncertain. Germline V gene sequence: CDR1 LGHNT, CDR2 FRNRAP. Trimming cost V 3 bases and J 7 bases, with 4 bases left between them. This CDR3 has 10 amino acids. In nucleotides, the CDR3 is TGTGCTAGTGGTTTTTATGAGCAGTACTTC. Translated, it gives CASGFYEQYF.

The rearrangement uses TRBV14 and TRBJ2-3; D not resolved. The CDR3 is 15 residues long. V was shortened by 2 bases and J by 0 bases, with 9 bases between the two germline ends. From germline, CDR1 is SGHDN and CDR2 FVKESK. The CDR3 is CASSQSPSSTDTQYF. CDR3 nucleotides: TGTGCCAGCAGCCAATCACCTTCTAGCACAGATACGCAGTATTTT.

V gene TRBV5-1 combines with J gene TRBJ1-1; D gene ambiguous. Trimming took 0 bases from V and 5 from J, leaving 14 bases between them. Germline CDR1 SGHRS, CDR2 YFSETQ. This CDR3 has 15 residues. The CDR3 bases are TGCGCCAGCAGCTTGGGGGGTATACGAGGGACTGAAGCTTTCTTT. Translation gives CASSLGGIRGTEAFF.

The chain recombines TRBV19 with TRBJ1-2; D is undetermined. CDR1 is LNHDA, CDR2 SQIVND, per germline (reference sequence). V lost 0 bases and J 7 bases, leaving 12 bases between the germline ends. CDR3 length equals 14 residues. CDR3 loop: CASSIDGLKGGYTF. The CDR3 DNA reads as TGTGCCAGTAGTATAGACGGCCTAAAGGGTGGCTACACCTTC.

This chain joins TRBV25-1 and TRBJ1-5, with D tentatively TRBD1 (5 bases). CDR1 and CDR2 from the germline V gene are MGHDK and SYGVNS. Trimming stripped 6 bases from V and 1 base from J, with 10 bases between. This CDR3 has 14 residues. CDR3 region: CASSRDSSNQPQHF. For the CDR3, the DNA is TGTGCCAGCAGCAGGGATTCGAGCAATCAGCCCCAGCATTTT. The full variable domain, its missing parts supplied by reference TRBV25-1 and TRBJ1-5, is EADIYQTPRYLVIGTGKKITLECSQTMGHDKMYWYQQDPGMELHLIHYSYGVNSTEKGDLSSESTVSRIRTEHFPLTLESARPSHTSQYLCASSRDSSNQPQHFGDGTRLSIL.

The chain is built from TRBV5-4 and TRBJ2-1; 7 bases match TRBD2. CDR3 length: 13 residues. The V gene's germline CDR1 is SGHNT and CDR2 YYREEE (reference sequence). The ends lost 5 bases at V and 5 bases at J; junction bases unmatched: 4. The CDR3 DNA reads TGTGCCAGCAGGTCCGGGACTAACAATGAGCAGTTCTTC. Translation: CASRSGTNNEQFF.

The chain couples TRBV11-3 to TRBJ2-1; possible D gene TRBD2, 6 bases. This CDR3 contains 13 residues. The germline gives CDR1 SGHNT, CDR2 YENEEA. Trimming took off 0 bases at V and 13 bases at J, with 13 bases between the two ends. CDR3 in amino acids: CASSLETRGLQFF. The CDR3 DNA is TGTGCCAGCAGCTTAGAGACTAGGGGACTTCAGTTCTTC.

The chain employs TRBV18 and TRBJ2-7, with 14 bases matching TRBD2. The germline V gene encodes CDR1 KGHSH and CDR2 LQKENI. The trim removed 3 bases at V and 6 bases at J, leaving 4 bases unmatched. This CDR3 has 15 amino acids. CDR3 region: CASSPGLAGGAEQYF. The CDR3 coding sequence is TGTGCCAGCTCACCCGGACTAGCGGGAGGAGCCGAGCAGTACTTC.

This chain links TRBV27 with TRBJ1-2, with D possibly matching TRBD1 (5 bases). V was shortened by 0 bases and J by 4 bases, with 12 bases between the two germline ends. The CDR3 has 15 amino acids. CDR1 and CDR2 (germline): MNHEY, SMNVEV (reference sequence). The CDR3 sequence: CASSLSTGLGYGYTF. The CDR3 nucleotides read TGTGCCAGCAGTTTATCGACGGGGCTCGGCTATGGCTACACCTTC.

V and J are TRBV6-4 and TRBJ2-1, with TRBD2 matching over 10 bases. CDR1 and CDR2 (germline): MRHNA, SNTAGT. Trimming took 0 bases from V and 3 from J; bases not matched to a gene: 2. CDR3 length: 16 amino acids. The CDR3 DNA reads TGTGCCAGCAGTGACTCGGCTAGCGGGAGCTACAATGAGCAGTTCTTC. Amino acids: CASSDSASGSYNEQFF.